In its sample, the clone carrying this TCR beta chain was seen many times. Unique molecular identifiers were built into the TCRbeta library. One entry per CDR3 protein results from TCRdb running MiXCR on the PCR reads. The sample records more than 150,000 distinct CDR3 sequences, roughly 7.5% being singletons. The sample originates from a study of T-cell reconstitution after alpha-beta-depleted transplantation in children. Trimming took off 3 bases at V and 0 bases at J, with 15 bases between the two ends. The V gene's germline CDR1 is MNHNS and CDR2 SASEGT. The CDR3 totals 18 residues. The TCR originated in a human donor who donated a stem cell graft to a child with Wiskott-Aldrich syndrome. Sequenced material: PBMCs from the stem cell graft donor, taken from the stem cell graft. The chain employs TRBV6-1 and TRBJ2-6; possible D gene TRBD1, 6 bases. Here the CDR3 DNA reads TGTGCCAGCAGTGACAGGGGTCGACCACCCTCTGGGGCCAACGTCCTGACTTTC. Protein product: CASSDRGRPPSGANVLTF.